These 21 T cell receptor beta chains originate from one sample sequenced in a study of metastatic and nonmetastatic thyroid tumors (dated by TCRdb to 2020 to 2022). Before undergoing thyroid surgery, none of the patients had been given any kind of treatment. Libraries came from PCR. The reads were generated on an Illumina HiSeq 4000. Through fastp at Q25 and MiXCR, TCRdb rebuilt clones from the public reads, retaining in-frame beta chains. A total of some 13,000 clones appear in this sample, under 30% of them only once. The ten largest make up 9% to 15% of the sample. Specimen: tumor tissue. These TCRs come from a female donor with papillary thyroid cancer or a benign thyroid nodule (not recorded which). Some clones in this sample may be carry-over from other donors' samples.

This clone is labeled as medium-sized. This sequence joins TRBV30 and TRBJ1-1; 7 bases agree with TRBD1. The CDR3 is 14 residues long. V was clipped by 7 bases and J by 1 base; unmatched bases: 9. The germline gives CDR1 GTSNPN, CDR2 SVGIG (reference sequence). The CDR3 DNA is TGTGCCTTCACGGCGGGGACAGAGAACACTGAAGCTTTCTTT. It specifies CAFTAGTENTEAFF.

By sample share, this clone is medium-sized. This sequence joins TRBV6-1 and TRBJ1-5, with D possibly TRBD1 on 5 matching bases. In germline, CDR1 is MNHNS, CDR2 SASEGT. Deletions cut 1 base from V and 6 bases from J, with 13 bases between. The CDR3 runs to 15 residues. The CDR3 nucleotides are TGTGCCAGCAGTGAAGGGGGGGGGTCCGTTCAGCCCCAGCATTTT. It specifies CASSEGGGSVQPQHF.

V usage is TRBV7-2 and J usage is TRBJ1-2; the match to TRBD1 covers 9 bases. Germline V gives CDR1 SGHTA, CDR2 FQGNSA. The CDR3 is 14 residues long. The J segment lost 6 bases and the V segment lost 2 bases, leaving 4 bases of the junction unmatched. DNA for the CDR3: TGTGCCAGCAGCTTAAGGGGACAGGGAGATGGCTACACCTTC. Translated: CASSLRGQGDGYTF.

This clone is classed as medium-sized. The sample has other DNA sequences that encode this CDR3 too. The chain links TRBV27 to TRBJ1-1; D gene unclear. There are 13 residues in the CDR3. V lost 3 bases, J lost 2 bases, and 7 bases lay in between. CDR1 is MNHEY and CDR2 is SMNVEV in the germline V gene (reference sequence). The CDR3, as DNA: TGTGCCAGCAGTTTCACACCTAACACTGAAGCTTTCTTT. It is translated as CASSFTPNTEAFF.

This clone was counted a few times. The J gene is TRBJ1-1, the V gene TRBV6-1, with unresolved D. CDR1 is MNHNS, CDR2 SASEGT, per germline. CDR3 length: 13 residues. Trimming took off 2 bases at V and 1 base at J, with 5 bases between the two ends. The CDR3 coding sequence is TGTGCCAGCAGTGAAATACCGAACACTGAAGCTTTCTTT. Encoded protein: CASSEIPNTEAFF.

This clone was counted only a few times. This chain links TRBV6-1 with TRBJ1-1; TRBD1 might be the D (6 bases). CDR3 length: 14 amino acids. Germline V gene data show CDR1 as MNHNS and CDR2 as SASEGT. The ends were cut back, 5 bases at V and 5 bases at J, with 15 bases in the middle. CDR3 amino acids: CASSKGGGGTEAFF. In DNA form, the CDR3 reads TGTGCCAGCAGTAAGGGGGGTGGTGGAACTGAAGCTTTCTTT.

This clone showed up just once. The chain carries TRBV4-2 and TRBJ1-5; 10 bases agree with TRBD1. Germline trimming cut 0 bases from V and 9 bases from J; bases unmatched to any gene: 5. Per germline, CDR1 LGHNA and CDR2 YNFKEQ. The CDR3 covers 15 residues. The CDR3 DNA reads TGTGCCAGCAGCCAAGATCTGACAGGGGGCCGGCCCCAGCATTTT. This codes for CASSQDLTGGRPQHF.

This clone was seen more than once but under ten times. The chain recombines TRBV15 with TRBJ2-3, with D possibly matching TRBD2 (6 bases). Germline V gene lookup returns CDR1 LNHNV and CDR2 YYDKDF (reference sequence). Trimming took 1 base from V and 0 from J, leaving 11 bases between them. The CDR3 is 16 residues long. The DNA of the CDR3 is TGTGCCACCAGCAGAGGTCTAGCGCAAAGCACAGATACGCAGTATTTT. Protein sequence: CATSRGLAQSTDTQYF. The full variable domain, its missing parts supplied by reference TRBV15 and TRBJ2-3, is DAMVIQNPRYQVTQFGKPVTLSCSQTLNHNVMYWYQQKSSQAPKLLFHYYDKDFNNEADTPDNFQSRRPNTSFCFLDIRSPGLGDTAMYLCATSRGLAQSTDTQYFGPGTRLTVL.

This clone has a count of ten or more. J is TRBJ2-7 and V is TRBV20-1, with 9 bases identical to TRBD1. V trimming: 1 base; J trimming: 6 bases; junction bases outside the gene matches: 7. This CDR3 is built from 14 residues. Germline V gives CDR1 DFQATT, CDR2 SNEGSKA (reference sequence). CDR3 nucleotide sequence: TGCAGTGCTAGAGTCCCGGGACAGGGAAGCGAGCAGTACTTC. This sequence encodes CSARVPGQGSEQYF.

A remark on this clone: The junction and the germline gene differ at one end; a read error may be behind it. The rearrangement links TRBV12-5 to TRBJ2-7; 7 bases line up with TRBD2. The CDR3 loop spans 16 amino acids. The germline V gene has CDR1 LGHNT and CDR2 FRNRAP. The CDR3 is CASGSPGLEYSYKQYF. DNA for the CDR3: TGTGCTAGTGGTTCCCCCGGACTAGAGTACTCCTACAAGCAGTACTTC.

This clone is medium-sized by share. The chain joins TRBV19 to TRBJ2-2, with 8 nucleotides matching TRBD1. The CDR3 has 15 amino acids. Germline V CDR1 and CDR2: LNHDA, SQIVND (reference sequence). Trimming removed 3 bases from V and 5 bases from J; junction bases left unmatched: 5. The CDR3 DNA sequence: TGTGCCAGTAGTATTTTGGGACAGGCGACCGGGGAGCTGTTTTTT. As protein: CASSILGQATGELFF.

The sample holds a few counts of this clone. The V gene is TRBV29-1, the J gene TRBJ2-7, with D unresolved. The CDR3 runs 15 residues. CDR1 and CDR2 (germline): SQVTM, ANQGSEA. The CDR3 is CIAVRLEPGSYEQYF. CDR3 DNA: TGCATCGCTGTAAGATTAGAGCCAGGCTCCTACGAGCAGTACTTC.

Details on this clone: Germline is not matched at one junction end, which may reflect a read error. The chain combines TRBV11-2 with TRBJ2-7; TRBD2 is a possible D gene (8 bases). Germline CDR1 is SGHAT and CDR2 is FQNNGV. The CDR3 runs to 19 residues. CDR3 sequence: CAISLTGGVPGQWAYEQYF. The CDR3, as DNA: TGTGCCATCAGCCTTACGGGGGGGGTGCCGGGACAGTGGGCATACGAGCAGTACTTC.

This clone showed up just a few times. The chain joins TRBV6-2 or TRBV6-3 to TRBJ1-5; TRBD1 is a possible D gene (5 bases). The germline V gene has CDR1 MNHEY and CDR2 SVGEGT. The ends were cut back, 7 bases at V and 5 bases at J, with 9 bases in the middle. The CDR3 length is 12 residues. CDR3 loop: CASTGRDQPQHF. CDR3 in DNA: TGTGCCAGCACAGGGCGGGATCAGCCCCAGCATTTT.

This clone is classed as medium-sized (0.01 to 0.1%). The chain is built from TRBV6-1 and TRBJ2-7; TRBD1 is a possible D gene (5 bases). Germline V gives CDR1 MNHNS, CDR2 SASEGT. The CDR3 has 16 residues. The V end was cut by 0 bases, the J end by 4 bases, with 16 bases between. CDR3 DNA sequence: TGTGCCAGCAGTGAAGCGGGGCAGGTGAAAAGATACGAGCAGTACTTC. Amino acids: CASSEAGQVKRYEQYF.

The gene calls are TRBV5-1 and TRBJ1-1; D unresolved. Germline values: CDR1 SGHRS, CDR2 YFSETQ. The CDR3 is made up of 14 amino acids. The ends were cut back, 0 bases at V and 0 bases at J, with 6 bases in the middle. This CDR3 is CASSLAQMNTEAFF. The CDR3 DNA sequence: TGCGCCAGCAGCTTGGCACAAATGAACACTGAAGCTTTCTTT.

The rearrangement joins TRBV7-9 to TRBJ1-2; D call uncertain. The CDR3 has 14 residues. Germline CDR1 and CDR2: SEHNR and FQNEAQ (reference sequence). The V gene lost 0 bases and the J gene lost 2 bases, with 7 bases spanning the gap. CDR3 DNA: TGTGCCAGCAGCTTAGCGTTAGGGAACTATGGCTACACCTTC. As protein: CASSLALGNYGYTF.

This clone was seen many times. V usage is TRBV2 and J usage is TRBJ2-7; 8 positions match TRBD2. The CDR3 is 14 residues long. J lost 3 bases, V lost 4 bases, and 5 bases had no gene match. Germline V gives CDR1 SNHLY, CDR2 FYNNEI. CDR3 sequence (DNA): TGTGCCAGCAGTGGAGTTAGCGGGAACTACGAGCAGTACTTC. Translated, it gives CASSGVSGNYEQYF.

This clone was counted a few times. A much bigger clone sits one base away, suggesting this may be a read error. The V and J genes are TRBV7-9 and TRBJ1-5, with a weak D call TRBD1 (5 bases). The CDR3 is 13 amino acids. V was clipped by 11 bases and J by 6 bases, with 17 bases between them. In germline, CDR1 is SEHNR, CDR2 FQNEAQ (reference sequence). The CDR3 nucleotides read TGTGCCCTGGGGGACGCCGACGTTCAGCCCCAGCATTTT. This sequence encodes CALGDADVQPQHF.

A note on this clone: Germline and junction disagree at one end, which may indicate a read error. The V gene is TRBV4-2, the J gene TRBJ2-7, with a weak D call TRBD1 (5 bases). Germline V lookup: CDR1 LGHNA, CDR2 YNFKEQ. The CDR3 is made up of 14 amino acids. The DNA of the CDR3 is TGTGCCAGCAGCCAAGTCACAGGTGCCTACGATCAGTACTTC. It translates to CASSQVTGAYDQYF.

The CDR3, as DNA: TGTGCCTGGAGTCATCCTGGAAACACCATATATTTT. It codes for CAWSHPGNTIYF. J is TRBJ1-3 and V is TRBV30; no definite D call. The germline V and J ends were trimmed by 2 bases and 2 bases, with 4 bases remaining between them. The CDR3 extends over 12 amino acids. The germline V gene has CDR1 GTSNPN and CDR2 SVGIG (reference sequence).